This record covers a single TCR beta chain. The CDR3 runs 13 residues. Germline-derived CDR1 and CDR2 are SQVTM and ANQGSEA. This sample is drawn from a study of T cells expressing NK-cell markers. Overall study: It was from sorted CD3+CD56+NKG2C+, CD3+CD56+NKG2C- and CD3+CD56-NKG2C+ T cells that TCR beta repertoires came. HCMV serostatus: most of the eight sequenced donors positive, one negative.

One entry per CDR3 protein, without DNA, is what TCRdb gives after re-calling the 5' RACE reads. This repertoire includes some 600,000 distinct CDR3 sequences. The rearrangement links TRBV29-1 to TRBJ1-1; checking the TCRdb D call of TRBD1 is not possible without DNA. The TCR sequence derives from a man aged 18 to 29 in good health. Sequenced sample: blood T cells: a sorted CD56 or NKG2C T cell subset, CD4+ or CD8+ T cells, or bulk PBMC T cells (not recorded which). The CDR3 is CSVQTGTNTEAFF.